The clone carrying this T cell receptor (beta chain) was observed once. These data come from a study of pediatric ulcerative colitis. This CDR3 spans 16 amino acids. Trimming took off 5 bases at V and 1 base at J, with 18 bases between the two ends. Germline V gene lookup returns CDR1 GTSNPN and CDR2 SVGIG (reference sequence). Some clones are missing from TCRdb's copy, which holds only in-frame ones; the method was immunoSEQ multiplex PCR. Of about 60,000 clones listed, around 87% are singletons. The J gene is TRBJ1-5, the V gene TRBV30; a weak D match, TRBD1 (6 bases). What was sequenced was blood. This clonotype originated in a boy aged 5-17 years who was a control in a study of pediatric ulcerative colitis. Here the CDR3 reads CAWPLTGTKSNQPQHF. Here the CDR3 DNA reads TGTGCCTGGCCCTTGACCGGGACAAAAAGCAATCAGCCCCAGCATTTT. The full variable domain, with the rest looked up from reference TRBV30 and TRBJ1-5, is SQTIHQWPATLVQPVGSPLSLECTVEGTSNPNLYWYRQAAGRGLQLLFYSVGIGQISSEVPQNLSASRPQDRQFILSSKKLLLSDSGFYLCAWPLTGTKSNQPQHFGDGTRLSIL.